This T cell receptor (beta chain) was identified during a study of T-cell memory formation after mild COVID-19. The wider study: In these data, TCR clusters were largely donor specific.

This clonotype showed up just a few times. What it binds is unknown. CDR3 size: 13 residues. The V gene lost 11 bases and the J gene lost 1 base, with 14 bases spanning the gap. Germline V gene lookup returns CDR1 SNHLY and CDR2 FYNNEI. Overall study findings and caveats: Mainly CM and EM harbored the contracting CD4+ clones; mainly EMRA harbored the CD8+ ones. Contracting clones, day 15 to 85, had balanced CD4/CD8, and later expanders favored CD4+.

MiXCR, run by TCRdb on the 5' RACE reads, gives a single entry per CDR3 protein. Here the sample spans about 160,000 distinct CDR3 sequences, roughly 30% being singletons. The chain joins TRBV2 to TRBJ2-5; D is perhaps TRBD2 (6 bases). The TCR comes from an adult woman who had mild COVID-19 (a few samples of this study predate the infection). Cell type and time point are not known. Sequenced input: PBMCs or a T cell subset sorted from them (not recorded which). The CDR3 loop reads CACSAGGQETQYF. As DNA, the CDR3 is TGTGCCTGCTCGGCCGGGGGCCAAGAGACCCAGTACTTC.